Reported below is one T cell receptor beta chain. Its antigen is unknown. The germline V and J ends were trimmed by 3 bases and 4 bases, with 16 bases remaining between them. The germline gives CDR1 SEHNR, CDR2 FQNEAQ (reference sequence). CDR3 length: 16 residues. This entry belongs to a study of CD8+CD57+ T cells in acquired aplastic anemia. Overall study results and limits: Patients and healthy controls showed no significant CD8+ Simpson's diversity difference.

The authors sequenced patients whose flow cytometry had shown CD8+CD57+ cell expansion. Genomic DNA acted as the template from which TCR beta VDJ combination and CDR3 sequence profiling were carried out. TCRdb itself ran the reads through MiXCR, one entry per CDR3 protein. The table includes roughly 220,000 distinct CDR3 sequences, 65% detected once. This TCR was recovered from a human donor with aplastic anemia. Sequenced: sorted CD4+, CD8+, or CD8+CD57+ T cells (not recorded which) from PBMCs. The chain links TRBV7-9 to TRBJ2-4, with D perhaps TRBD1 or TRBD2 (5 bases each). The CDR3 DNA is TGTGCCAGCAGCTTCTGGAGTGGGACGCAGAAAAACATTCAGTACTTC. It encodes CASSFWSGTQKNIQYF.